A single sample is the source of the 8 T cell receptor beta chains below, sequenced in a study of T cells in Graves' hyperthyroidism and ophthalmopathy (dated by TCRdb to between 2019 and 2020). Preparation of the library involved multiplex PCR. Sequencing relied on an Illumina HiSeq 2000. The TCR beta CDR3 regions were amplified from the RNA transcripts. For the first round of RT-PCR on the TCR CDR3, the HTBI primer set was used together with the Qiagen OneStep RT-PCR kit. TCRdb trimmed the raw reads at Q25, called clones with MiXCR and kept productive beta chains. Each CDR3 protein gets just one entry, which takes the most common genes and DNA from the rows behind it. This sample gives a few hundred thousand distinct CDR3 sequences in total; 22% of them show up just once. The top ten hold under 55% of the sample. The sequencing sample was made of blood. Every receptor here comes from a woman between 65 and 79 years old with Graves' ophthalmopathy.

This clonotype showed up many times. The rearrangement links TRBV10-3 to TRBJ2-5; 8 nucleotides agree with TRBD1. Germline V gene data show CDR1 as ENHRY and CDR2 as SYGVKD. V shed 3 bases, J shed 5 bases, and the junction held 5 bases outside the gene matches. The length of the CDR3 is 14 residues. The CDR3 sequence: CAISDRTGRETQYF. The CDR3 DNA reads as TGTGCCATCAGTGACAGGACAGGGAGGGAGACCCAGTACTTC.

The chain combines TRBV27 with TRBJ2-1, with 10 positions matching TRBD2. Germline lookup yields CDR1 MNHEY and CDR2 SMNVEV (reference sequence). J was trimmed by 0 bases and V by 3 bases; bases with no gene match: 5. The CDR3 contains 17 residues. CDR3 in amino acids: CASSFSLAGRSYNEQFF. As DNA, the CDR3 is TGTGCCAGCAGTTTCTCACTAGCGGGACGCTCCTACAATGAGCAGTTCTTC.

Comments on this clonotype: The CDR3 does not end in the conserved phenylalanine or tryptophan, so this is likely a read error. V gene TRBV12-3 or TRBV12-4 combines with J gene TRBJ1-1; TRBD1 agrees at 7 bases. The CDR3 runs to 13 residues. The J segment lost 1 base and the V segment lost 5 bases, leaving 1 base of the junction unmatched. CDR3 nucleotide sequence: TGTGCCAGCAGTAGGACAGGGAACACTGAAGCTTTCTCT. Its protein product is CASSRTGNTEAFS.

The V call is TRBV27, the J call TRBJ2-7; 7 nucleotides line up with TRBD2. Germline values: CDR1 MNHEY, CDR2 SMNVEV (reference sequence). This CDR3 region has 14 residues. Germline trimming cut 2 bases from V and 8 bases from J; bases unmatched to any gene: 9. For the CDR3, the DNA is TGTGCCAGCAGTTTAGAAGAAGGACTAGGACAGCAGTACTTC. Translated: CASSLEEGLGQQYF.

Of note for this clonotype: A junction end diverges from the germline sequence, so it may reflect a read error. The chain carries TRBV7-6 and TRBJ2-7; 7 bases map to TRBD2. In germline, CDR1 is SGHVS, CDR2 FNYEAQ. This CDR3 has 15 amino acids. CDR3 nucleotides: TGTGCCAGCAGCCCCCGACTCCCGAGGGACTACGCGCAGTACTTC. Translating it yields CASSPRLPRDYAQYF.

This clonotype has a handful of counts. The rearrangement uses TRBV28 and TRBJ2-5, with D possibly being TRBD1 (6 bases). Germline assignment: CDR1 MDHEN and CDR2 SYDVKM. This CDR3 has 15 residues. Trimming pared 1 base from V and 1 base from J, leaving 10 bases between. This CDR3 is CASSLSAGAQETQYF. The CDR3 nucleotides read TGTGCCAGCAGTTTATCTGCAGGGGCCCAAGAGACCCAGTACTTC. The entire variable domain, with the rest obtained from reference TRBV28 and TRBJ2-5, is as follows: DVKVTQSSRYLVKRTGEKVFLECVQDMDHENMFWYRQDPGLGLRLIYFSYDVKMKEKGDIPEGYSVSREKKERFSLILESASTNQTSMYLCASSLSAGAQETQYFGPGTRLLVL.

This clonotype showed up just a few times. The CDR3 protein is CASSLGSGRDRYEQYF. In nucleotides, the CDR3 is TGTGCCAGCAGCCTTGGGTCAGGCAGGGATCGATACGAGCAGTACTTC. The chain employs TRBV5-8 and TRBJ2-7, with D tentatively TRBD1 (5 bases). V lost 4 bases to trimming and J lost 4 bases, with 21 bases between them. The CDR3 totals 16 residues. The germline CDR1 and CDR2 sequences are SGHTS and YDEGEE.

This clonotype was seen more than once but under ten times. The chain links TRBV15 to TRBJ1-2; possibly TRBD1 for D (5 bases). Germline CDR1 LNHNV, CDR2 YYDKDF (reference sequence). CDR3 length: 16 residues. Trimming took 0 bases from V and 0 from J, leaving 11 bases between them. The CDR3 loop is CATSRDEGRANYGYTF. As DNA, the CDR3 is TGTGCCACCAGCAGAGATGAGGGACGGGCTAACTATGGCTACACCTTC.